This TCR beta chain appears in the sequencing data of a study of cytomegalovirus exposure and HLA in healthy donors. Overall study findings and caveats: Listed as cytomegalovirus-associated were about 160 TCR beta chains. In vitro experiments confirmed that a few CMV-associated chains were specific for CMV antigens.

As to this clone: What it binds is not known.

The V end lost 6 bases, the J end lost 6 bases, and 23 bases lay between the germline ends. The CDR3 loop spans 16 amino acids. The germline V gene has CDR1 MNHEY and CDR2 SMNVEV (reference sequence). Produced via immunoSEQ multiplex PCR; TCRdb's table is partial and in-frame only. The data show around 300,000 clones, with 87% seen just once and approximately 1% held by the top ten. The source material was PBMCs. The V and J genes are TRBV27 and TRBJ1-2; D remains unclear. The sequence was obtained from a woman in her twenties or thirties in good health and CMV-seropositive. The CDR3 spells CASRERSWAGKDGYTF. DNA for the CDR3: TGTGCCAGCAGAGAGAGGAGCTGGGCGGGAAAGGATGGCTACACCTTC.